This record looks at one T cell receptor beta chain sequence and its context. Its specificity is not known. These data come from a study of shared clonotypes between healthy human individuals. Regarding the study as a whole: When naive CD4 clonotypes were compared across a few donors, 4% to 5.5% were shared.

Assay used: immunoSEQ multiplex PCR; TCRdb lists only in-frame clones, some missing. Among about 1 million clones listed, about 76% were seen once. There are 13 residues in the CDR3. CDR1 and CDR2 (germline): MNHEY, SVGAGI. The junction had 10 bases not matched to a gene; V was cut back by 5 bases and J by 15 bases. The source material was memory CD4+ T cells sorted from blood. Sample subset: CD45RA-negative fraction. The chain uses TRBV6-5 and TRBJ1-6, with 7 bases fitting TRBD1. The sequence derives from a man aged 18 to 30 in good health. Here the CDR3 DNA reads TGTGCCAGCAGTAGGGAGACAGGGAATCGCCTCCACTTT. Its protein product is CASSRETGNRLHF.